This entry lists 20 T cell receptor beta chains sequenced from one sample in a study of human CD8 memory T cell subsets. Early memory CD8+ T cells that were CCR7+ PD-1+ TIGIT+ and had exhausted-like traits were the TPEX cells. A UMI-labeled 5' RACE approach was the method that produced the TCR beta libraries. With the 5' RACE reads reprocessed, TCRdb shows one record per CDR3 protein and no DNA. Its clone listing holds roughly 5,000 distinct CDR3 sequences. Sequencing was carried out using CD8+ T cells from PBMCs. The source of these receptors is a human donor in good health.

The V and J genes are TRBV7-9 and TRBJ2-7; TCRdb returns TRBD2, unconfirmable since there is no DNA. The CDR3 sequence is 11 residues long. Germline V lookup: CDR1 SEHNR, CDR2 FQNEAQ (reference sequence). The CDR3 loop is CASSRGDEQYF.

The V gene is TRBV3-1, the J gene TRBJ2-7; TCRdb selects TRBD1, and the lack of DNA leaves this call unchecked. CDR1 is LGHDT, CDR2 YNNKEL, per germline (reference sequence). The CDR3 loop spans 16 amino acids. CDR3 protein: CASSHTPGQGSYEQYF.

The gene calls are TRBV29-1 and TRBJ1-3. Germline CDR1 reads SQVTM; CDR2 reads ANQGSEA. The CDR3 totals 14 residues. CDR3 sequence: CSVEAGDNRNTIYF.

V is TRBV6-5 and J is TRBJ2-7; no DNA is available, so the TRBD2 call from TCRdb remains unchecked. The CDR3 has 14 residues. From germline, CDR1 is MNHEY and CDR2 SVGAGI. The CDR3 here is CASSSAGLSDEQYF.

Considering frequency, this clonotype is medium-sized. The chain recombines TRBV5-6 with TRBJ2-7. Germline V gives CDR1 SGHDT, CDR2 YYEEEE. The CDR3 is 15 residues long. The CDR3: CASSLAGQGFYEQYF.

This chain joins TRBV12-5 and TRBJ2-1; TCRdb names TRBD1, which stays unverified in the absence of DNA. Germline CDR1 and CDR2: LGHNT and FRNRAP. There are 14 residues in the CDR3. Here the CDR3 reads CASGHSTGLNEQFF.

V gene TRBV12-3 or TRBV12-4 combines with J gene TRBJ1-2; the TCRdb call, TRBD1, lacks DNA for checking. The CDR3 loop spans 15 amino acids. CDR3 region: CASSLATGTVYGYTF.

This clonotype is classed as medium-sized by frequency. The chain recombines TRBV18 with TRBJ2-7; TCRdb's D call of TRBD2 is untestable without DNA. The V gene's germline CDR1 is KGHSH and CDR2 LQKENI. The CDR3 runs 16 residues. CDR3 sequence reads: CASSPRTLEASYEQYF.

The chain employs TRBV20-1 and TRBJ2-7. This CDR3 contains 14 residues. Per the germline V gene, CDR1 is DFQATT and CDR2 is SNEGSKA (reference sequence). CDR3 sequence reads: CSARRVLSSYEQYF.

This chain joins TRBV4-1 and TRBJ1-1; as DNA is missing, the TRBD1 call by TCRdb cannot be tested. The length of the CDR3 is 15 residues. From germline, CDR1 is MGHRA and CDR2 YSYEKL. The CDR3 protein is CASSQGDRMNTEAFF.

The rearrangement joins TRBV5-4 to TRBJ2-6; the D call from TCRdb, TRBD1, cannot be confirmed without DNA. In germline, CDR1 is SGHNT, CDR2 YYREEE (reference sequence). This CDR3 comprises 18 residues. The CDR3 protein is CASSLAAGYYSGANVLTF.

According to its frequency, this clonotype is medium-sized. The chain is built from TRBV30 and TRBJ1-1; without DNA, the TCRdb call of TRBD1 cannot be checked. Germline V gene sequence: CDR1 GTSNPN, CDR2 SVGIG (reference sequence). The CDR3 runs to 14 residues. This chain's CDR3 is CAWTFQARRGEAFF.

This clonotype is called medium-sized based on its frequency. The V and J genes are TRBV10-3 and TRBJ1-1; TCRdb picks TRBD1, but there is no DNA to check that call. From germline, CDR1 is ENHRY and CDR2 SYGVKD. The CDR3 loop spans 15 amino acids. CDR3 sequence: CAINLRDRAGTEAFF.

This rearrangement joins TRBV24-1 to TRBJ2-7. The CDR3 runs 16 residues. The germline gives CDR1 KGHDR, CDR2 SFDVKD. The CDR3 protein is CATSDLNSKGSYEQYF.

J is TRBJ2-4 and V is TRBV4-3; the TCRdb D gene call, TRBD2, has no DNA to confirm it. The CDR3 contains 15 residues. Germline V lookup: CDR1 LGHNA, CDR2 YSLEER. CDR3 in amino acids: CASSQDRAGGDIQYF.

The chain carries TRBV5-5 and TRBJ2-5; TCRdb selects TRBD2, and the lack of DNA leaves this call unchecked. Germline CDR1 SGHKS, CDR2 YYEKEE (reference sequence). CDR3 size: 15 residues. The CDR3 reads CASSHPAGGKETQYF.

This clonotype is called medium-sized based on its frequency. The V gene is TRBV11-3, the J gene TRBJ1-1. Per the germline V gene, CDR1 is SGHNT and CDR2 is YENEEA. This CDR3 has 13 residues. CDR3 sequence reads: CASSLESSTEAFF.

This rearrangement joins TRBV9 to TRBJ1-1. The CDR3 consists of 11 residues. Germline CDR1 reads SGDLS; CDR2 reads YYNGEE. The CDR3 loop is CASSVGAEAFF.

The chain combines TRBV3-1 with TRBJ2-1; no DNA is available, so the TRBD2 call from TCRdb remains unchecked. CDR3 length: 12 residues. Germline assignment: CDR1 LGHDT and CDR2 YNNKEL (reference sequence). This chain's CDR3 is CASSPGSREQFF.

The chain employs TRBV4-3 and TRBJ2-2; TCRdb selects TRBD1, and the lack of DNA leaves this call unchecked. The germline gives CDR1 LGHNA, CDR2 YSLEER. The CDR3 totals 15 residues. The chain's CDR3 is CASSPGTGNTGELFF.